Presented here are 11 T cell receptor beta chains from one specimen sequenced in a study of Ad26.COV2.S vaccination and SARS-CoV-2 variants. Assay used: immunoSEQ multiplex PCR; TCRdb lists only in-frame clones, some missing. The sample has around 320,000 clones, roughly 84% seen once. Treatment: some 19 received Ad26.COV2.S at low or high dose, single or two shots; 5 received placebo; per-sample allocation not given. Specimens were obtained on day 63 following the first vaccine or placebo injection. The material sequenced was peripheral blood, taken in a trial of Ad26.COV2.S vaccine versus placebo. Source of these receptors: a person between 18 and 65 years old who received the Ad26.COV2.S COVID-19 vaccine or a placebo.

The chain couples TRBV5-8 to TRBJ1-4; no firm D call. The CDR3 loop spans 14 amino acids. The V end was cut by 2 bases, the J end by 5 bases, with 10 bases between. The germline V gene has CDR1 SGHTS and CDR2 YDEGEE. As DNA, the CDR3 is TGTGCCAGCAGCTTTGGGCAGATAAATGAAAAACTGTTTTTT. Translation: CASSFGQINEKLFF.

The chain employs TRBV7-3 and TRBJ1-1; the D is unclear. Germline CDR1 and CDR2: SGHTA and FQGTGA. Trimming left V 0 bases short and J 1 base short, with 15 bases between. This CDR3 spans 17 amino acids. CDR3 DNA: TGTGCCAGCAGCTTAACCCCGACGACTGGGTCGAACACTGAAGCTTTCTTT. Translation gives CASSLTPTTGSNTEAFF.

V and J are TRBV9 and TRBJ1-5; tentative D call: TRBD1 (5 bases). CDR1 is SGDLS, CDR2 YYNGEE, per germline. Trimming took 2 bases from V and 6 from J, leaving 12 bases between them. The length of the CDR3 is 14 residues. The CDR3 coding sequence is TGTGCCAGCAGCGTCGCCGGGGGGGGTCAGCCCCAGCATTTT. Translating gives CASSVAGGGQPQHF.

This chain joins TRBV10-3 and TRBJ2-2; tentative D call: TRBD1 (5 bases). V gave up 1 base and J gave up 1 base, with 28 bases separating them. CDR1 is ENHRY, CDR2 SYGVKD, per germline. The CDR3 length is 22 residues. The chain's CDR3 is CAISELQPRHRQHQLNTGELFF. The CDR3 coding sequence is TGTGCCATCAGTGAGTTACAACCCAGACATCGACAGCACCAATTGAACACCGGGGAGCTGTTTTTT.

The chain uses TRBV14 and TRBJ2-7; D call uncertain. This CDR3 comprises 13 residues. V lost 0 bases, J lost 0 bases, and 3 bases lay in between. The germline V gene encodes CDR1 SGHDN and CDR2 FVKESK. Written as DNA, the CDR3 is TGTGCCAGCAGCCAAGACCACTCCTACGAGCAGTACTTC. Protein sequence: CASSQDHSYEQYF.

The chain is built from TRBV7-3 and TRBJ2-3; D remains unclear. The germline CDR1 and CDR2 sequences are SGHTA and FQGTGA. V lost 4 bases to trimming and J lost 10 bases, with 12 bases between them. The CDR3 contains 12 residues. In DNA, the CDR3 is TGTGCCAGCAGCTCCGACTTATCCCCGCAGTATTTT. This gives the protein CASSSDLSPQYF.

The CDR3 loop is CASSQGRGELFF. The CDR3 DNA sequence: TGTGCCAGCAGCCAAGGACGGGGGGAACTGTTTTTT. The chain recombines TRBV4-2 with TRBJ1-4, with D maybe TRBD1 (5 bases). Trimming took off 1 base at V and 12 bases at J, with 9 bases between the two ends. Looked up from germline, CDR1 is LGHNA and CDR2 is YNFKEQ. The CDR3 runs to 12 residues.

The chain uses TRBV19 and TRBJ1-3; TRBD1 matches at 7 bases. The CDR3 consists of 11 residues. Germline V CDR1 and CDR2: LNHDA, SQIVND (reference sequence). V gave up 2 bases and J gave up 15 bases; unmatched junction bases: 4. CDR3 amino acids: CASSIPDRQYF. The CDR3 nucleotides read TGTGCCAGTAGTATACCGGACAGGCAATATTTT. The entire variable domain, with the rest obtained from reference TRBV19 and TRBJ1-3, is as follows: DGGITQSPKYLFRKEGQNVTLSCEQNLNHDAMYWYRQDPGQGLRLIYYSQIVNDFQKGDIAEGYSVSREKKESFPLTVTSAQKNPTAFYLCASSIPDRQYFGEGSWLTVV.

V gene TRBV7-6 combines with J gene TRBJ2-3, with 7 bases that match TRBD2. CDR3 size: 15 residues. With V trimmed by 5 bases and J by 3 bases, 8 bases remained unmatched. In germline, CDR1 is SGHVS, CDR2 FNYEAQ. The CDR3 DNA reads TGTGCCAGCAGCCCGGCCACAGCGGGGACAGATACGCAGTATTTT. This encodes CASSPATAGTDTQYF. The full variable domain, its missing parts supplied by reference TRBV7-6 and TRBJ2-3, is GAGVSQSPRYKVTKRGQDVALRCDPISGHVSLYWYRQALGQGPEFLTYFNYEAQQDKSGLPNDRFSAERPEGSISTLTIQRTEQRDSAMYRCASSPATAGTDTQYFGPGTRLTVL.

The gene calls are TRBV5-5 and TRBJ1-6, with D perhaps matching TRBD1 (6 bases). V shed 0 bases and J shed 14 bases, with 12 bases lying between them. The germline V gene encodes CDR1 SGHKS and CDR2 YYEKEE (reference sequence). CDR3 length: 13 amino acids. In DNA form, the CDR3 reads TGTGCCAGCAGCTTGGGTGGGGGGGCCGCCCTCCACTTT. Translated, it gives CASSLGGGAALHF.

The V gene is TRBV4-1, the J gene TRBJ2-7; D not certain. CDR3 length equals 15 residues. Germline CDR1 is MGHRA and CDR2 is YSYEKL. V was shortened by 2 bases and J by 2 bases, with 13 bases between the two germline ends. In DNA form, the CDR3 reads TGCGCCAGCAGCCAACATCCTGAGATGACCTACGAGCAGTACTTC. It translates to CASSQHPEMTYEQYF.